A single sample gave rise to the 31 T cell receptor beta chains below, sequenced in a study of blood T cell repertoires in COVID-19. TCRdb keeps only in-frame clones here, not all; method: immunoSEQ multiplex PCR. The sample records 350,000 or so clones, more than 70% being singletons. Material for sequencing was PBMCs or T cells enriched from blood (not recorded which). The receptors originated from a woman aged 30 to 39 who had been exposed to COVID-19.

This clone was seen just once. The gene calls are TRBV10-3 and TRBJ1-1; D is undetermined. V shed 5 bases and J shed 3 bases, with 10 bases lying between them. Germline V gene data show CDR1 as ENHRY and CDR2 as SYGVKD. The CDR3 consists of 13 residues. CDR3 bases: TGTGCCATCAGTCTGTCATCGGACACTGAAGCTTTCTTT. Protein: CAISLSSDTEAFF.

Notes on this clone: Relative to the germline gene, one junction end is altered; a read error may explain this. V is TRBV2 and J is TRBJ2-2; TRBD2 aligns across 10 bases. CDR1 and CDR2 from the germline V gene are SNHLY and FYNNEI. The CDR3 runs to 14 residues. The DNA for the CDR3 is TGTGCCAACAGTGAACTAGCGGGAACCGGGGAGCTGTTTTTT. Amino acids: CANSELAGTGELFF. Combining the CDR3 with reference TRBV2 and TRBJ2-2 gives the whole variable domain EPEVTQTPSHQVTQMGQEVILRCVPISNHLYFYWYRQILGQKVEFLVSFYNNEISEKSEIFDDQFSVERPDGSNFTLKIRSTKLEDSAMYFCANSELAGTGELFFGEGSRLTVL.

V gene TRBV28 combines with J gene TRBJ1-1; D perhaps matches TRBD1 (5 bases). This CDR3 region has 16 residues. V lost 5 bases to trimming and J lost 1 base, with 17 bases between them. The germline gives CDR1 MDHEN, CDR2 SYDVKM. The CDR3 region has the DNA TGTGCCAGCAGTGGGCCCAAGGGGCTAGGGAACACTGAAGCTTTCTTT. This gives the protein CASSGPKGLGNTEAFF.

The V call is TRBV7-9, the J call TRBJ2-7; 8 bases agree with TRBD2. CDR3 length equals 14 residues. V trimming: 7 bases; J trimming: 1 base; junction bases outside the gene matches: 6. Germline CDR1 reads SEHNR; CDR2 reads FQNEAQ (reference sequence). This CDR3 is CASTTSGGSYEQYF. In DNA, the CDR3 is TGTGCCAGCACCACCAGCGGGGGATCCTACGAGCAGTACTTC.

The chain joins TRBV27 to TRBJ2-3; 7 bases are shared with TRBD1. The ends lost 5 bases at V and 0 bases at J; junction bases unmatched: 8. The CDR3 spans 16 residues. Germline assignment: CDR1 MNHEY and CDR2 SMNVEV (reference sequence). The CDR3 sequence is CASSTLDRVSTDTQYF. The DNA for the CDR3 is TGTGCCAGCAGTACTCTCGACAGGGTCAGCACAGATACGCAGTATTTT.

The chain recombines TRBV7-6 with TRBJ2-3; 14 positions agree with TRBD2. Germline CDR1 and CDR2: SGHVS and FNYEAQ. Trimming cost V 7 bases and J 5 bases; bases outside gene matches: 5. The CDR3 is made up of 15 amino acids. CDR3 region: CASIPGTSGRDTQYF. The CDR3 coding sequence is TGTGCCAGCATTCCGGGGACTAGCGGGAGAGATACGCAGTATTTT.

The rearrangement joins TRBV19 to TRBJ2-5; no firm D call. The length of the CDR3 is 13 residues. The V gene lost 3 bases and the J gene lost 0 bases, with 5 bases spanning the gap. Germline CDR1 is LNHDA and CDR2 is SQIVND (reference sequence). The DNA of the CDR3 is TGTGCCAGTAGTATGAGCGACCAAGAGACCCAGTACTTC. It is translated as CASSMSDQETQYF.

Only one count was recorded for this clone. This chain joins TRBV6-5 and TRBJ1-6; 8 bases line up with TRBD1. Germline V gene sequence: CDR1 MNHEY, CDR2 SVGAGI. This CDR3 has 14 amino acids. Trimming took 6 bases from V and 9 from J; bases not matched to a gene: 7. CDR3 DNA: TGTGCCAGCAGGGGACAGGACTCCTTTTCACCCCTCCACTTT. Its translation: CASRGQDSFSPLHF.

The chain recombines TRBV9 with TRBJ2-5; TRBD2 agrees at 9 bases. The CDR3 is 15 residues long. From germline, CDR1 is SGDLS and CDR2 YYNGEE. Trimming at V came to 3 bases and at J to 1 base, leaving 4 bases not matched to a gene. CDR3: CASSGTTSGQETQYF. In nucleotides, the CDR3 is TGTGCCAGCAGCGGCACGACTAGCGGCCAAGAGACCCAGTACTTC.

The V and J genes are TRBV6-5 and TRBJ2-7; 8 positions match TRBD1. The V gene end was trimmed by 7 bases and the J gene end by 4 bases; junction bases not matched to a gene: 6. CDR1 is MNHEY and CDR2 is SVGAGI in the germline V gene. The CDR3 loop spans 13 amino acids. CDR3 nucleotide sequence: TGTGCCAGCAACGTCGACAGGGGTTACGAGCAGTACTTC. It is translated as CASNVDRGYEQYF.

The J gene is TRBJ2-7, the V gene TRBV28; D may be TRBD2 (6 bases). The length of the CDR3 is 13 residues. The V gene lost 7 bases and the J gene lost 4 bases, with 14 bases spanning the gap. Per germline, CDR1 MDHEN and CDR2 SYDVKM. The CDR3 spells CASTTGTDYEQYF. The CDR3 DNA is TGTGCCAGCACCACGGGGACTGATTACGAGCAGTACTTC.

The V gene is TRBV7-2, the J gene TRBJ2-3; D gene unclear. V was pared by 4 bases and J by 2 bases, with 13 bases between. The CDR3 sequence is 15 residues long. Germline CDR1 reads SGHTA; CDR2 reads FQGNSA. The DNA for the CDR3 is TGTGCCAGCAGCTCTCCGGAGAGTTACACAGATACGCAGTATTTT. It translates to CASSSPESYTDTQYF.

The V and J genes are TRBV27 and TRBJ1-1; 7 bases line up with TRBD1. This CDR3 region has 13 residues. Germline CDR1 and CDR2: MNHEY and SMNVEV (reference sequence). CDR3 loop: CVNRGFMNTEAFF. The CDR3 DNA follows: TGTGTGAACAGGGGATTCATGAACACTGAAGCTTTCTTT.

In its sample, this clone was seen once. V gene TRBV4-1 combines with J gene TRBJ2-7; possibly TRBD2 for D (6 bases). The germline V and J ends were trimmed by 1 base and 4 bases, with 17 bases remaining between them. CDR1 MGHRA and CDR2 YSYEKL come from the germline V gene. CDR3 length equals 16 residues. CDR3 coding DNA: TGCGCCAGCAGCCAAGCCCGCGGGGCGGGAAGATACGAGCAGTACTTC. This translates into CASSQARGAGRYEQYF.

The chain links TRBV6-2 or TRBV6-3 to TRBJ2-1; TRBD2 agrees at 11 bases. V was clipped by 5 bases and J by 4 bases; unmatched bases: 13. Germline values: CDR1 MNHEY, CDR2 SVGEGT. The CDR3 is made up of 18 amino acids. The CDR3 here is CASSAAALAGVHYNEQFF. In nucleotides, the CDR3 is TGTGCCAGCAGTGCCGCCGCACTAGCGGGAGTACATTACAATGAGCAGTTCTTC.

The J gene is TRBJ1-5, the V gene TRBV28; D remains unclear. CDR3 length: 14 amino acids. Trimming stripped 6 bases from V and 6 bases from J, with 15 bases between. Germline V gives CDR1 MDHEN, CDR2 SYDVKM. Written as DNA, the CDR3 is TGTGCCAGCAGAGATGGGCCACGCGCTCAGCCCCAGCATTTT. It encodes CASRDGPRAQPQHF.

The chain links TRBV7-3 to TRBJ1-1; 8 bases match TRBD1. Germline trimming cut 5 bases from V and 3 bases from J; bases unmatched to any gene: 14. Germline CDR1 and CDR2: SGHTA and FQGTGA. This CDR3 has 17 amino acids. CDR3 bases: TGTGCCAGCAGCCCTACAGGGGGGAAAGGGTCGTACACTGAAGCTTTCTTT. Translation gives CASSPTGGKGSYTEAFF.

This clone has a single count. The rearrangement links TRBV10-1 to TRBJ2-5; TRBD2 aligns across 13 bases. The V and J ends lost 5 bases and 1 base, in that order; junction bases with no gene match: 4. CDR3 size: 16 residues. Germline V gene data show CDR1 as WNHNN and CDR2 as SYGVQD (reference sequence). CDR3 coding DNA: TGCGCCAGCAGTTTGACTAGCGGGAGGTCCCAAGAGACCCAGTACTTC. Protein sequence: CASSLTSGRSQETQYF.

This clone turned up a few times. The rearrangement uses TRBV5-5 and TRBJ1-1; D remains ambiguous. V lost 2 bases and J lost 1, with 12 bases in between. The CDR3 has 15 residues. Germline values: CDR1 SGHKS, CDR2 YYEKEE (reference sequence). This chain's CDR3 is CASSFSPPGNTEAFF. DNA of the CDR3: TGTGCCAGCAGCTTTTCCCCCCCCGGGAACACTGAAGCTTTCTTT.

As DNA, the CDR3 is TGTGCCAGCAGCCAATTGACAGGGGACTCCTACAATGAGCAGTTCTTC. It encodes CASSQLTGDSYNEQFF. This rearrangement joins TRBV7-9 to TRBJ2-1; 8 nucleotides align to TRBD1. Germline V gives CDR1 SEHNR, CDR2 FQNEAQ (reference sequence). Trimming took 5 bases from V and 0 from J; bases not matched to a gene: 6. This CDR3 contains 16 residues.

The chain uses TRBV7-2 and TRBJ2-1; 10 positions agree with TRBD2. The junction had 7 bases not matched to a gene; V was cut back by 2 bases and J by 0 bases. The CDR3 sequence is 18 residues long. The germline V gene encodes CDR1 SGHTA and CDR2 FQGNSA. In DNA, the CDR3 is TGTGCCAGCAGCTTAAGAATAGCGGGAGGAAGCTCCTACAATGAGCAGTTCTTC. Protein sequence: CASSLRIAGGSSYNEQFF.

The CDR3 region has the DNA TGTGCCAGTAGTGCCAACAGGGCCACTGAAGCTTTCTTT. It specifies CASSANRATEAFF. The V and J genes are TRBV19 and TRBJ1-1; perhaps TRBD1 as D (6 bases). Trimming removed 5 bases at V and 4 bases at J, with 11 bases between. The CDR3 extends over 13 amino acids. The germline CDR1 and CDR2 sequences are LNHDA and SQIVND (reference sequence).

V is TRBV18 and J is TRBJ1-2, with TRBD1 matching 7 bases. Germline V CDR1 and CDR2: KGHSH, LQKENI. V lost 3 bases and J lost 7; bases outside the gene matches: 8. This CDR3 spans 14 amino acids. The CDR3 DNA follows: TGTGCCAGCTCACCTGGCGCCGACAGGGTTGGCTACACCTTC. It codes for CASSPGADRVGYTF.

The rearrangement uses TRBV30 and TRBJ1-5; weak D call: TRBD1 (5 bases). Trimming pared 0 bases from V and 5 bases from J, leaving 8 bases between. The germline gives CDR1 GTSNPN, CDR2 SVGIG (reference sequence). This CDR3 has 13 residues. CDR3 nucleotide sequence: TGTGCCTGGAGTGTGGGGCTTGATCAGCCCCAGCATTTT. It yields the protein CAWSVGLDQPQHF.

This chain joins TRBV29-1 and TRBJ2-7, with D possibly TRBD1 on 5 matching bases. With 6 bases removed from V and 2 bases from J, the gap between germline ends came to 11 bases. This CDR3 comprises 12 residues. CDR1 is SQVTM and CDR2 is ANQGSEA in the germline V gene. The CDR3 DNA sequence: TGCAGCGTCCAGGGTAGTCCCTACGAGCAGTACTTC. It encodes CSVQGSPYEQYF.

The count of this clone is one. The V gene is TRBV21-1, the J gene TRBJ2-7; the DNA was not compared with TRBD1, the D call given in the table. TRBV21-1 is recorded as a pseudogene. The CDR3 is made up of 18 amino acids. The CDR3 loop is CASSKHAGAEDLFYEQYF. CDR3 nucleotide sequence: TGTGCCAGCAGCAAACACGCAGGGGCCGAGGACCTATTCTACGAGCAGTACTTC.

In nucleotides, the CDR3 is TGTGCCACCAGCAGAGGTCGGGACTGGCCCTACGAGCAGTACTTC. Its protein is CATSRGRDWPYEQYF. The V and J genes are TRBV15 and TRBJ2-7; TRBD2 might be the D (6 bases). Between the trimmed V and J ends, which lost 1 base and 2 bases, there was a span of 12 bases. This CDR3 is built from 15 residues. Germline CDR1 LNHNV, CDR2 YYDKDF (reference sequence).

The gene calls are TRBV28 and TRBJ1-1; tentatively, D is TRBD1 (6 bases). V was clipped by 4 bases and J by 5 bases, with 11 bases between them. The germline V gene encodes CDR1 MDHEN and CDR2 SYDVKM. This CDR3 comprises 13 residues. CDR3 sequence reads: CASSYRVGTEAFF. For the CDR3, the DNA is TGTGCCAGCAGTTACAGGGTTGGGACTGAAGCTTTCTTT. The complete variable domain, with remaining parts taken from reference TRBV28 and TRBJ1-1, reads DVKVTQSSRYLVKRTGEKVFLECVQDMDHENMFWYRQDPGLGLRLIYFSYDVKMKEKGDIPEGYSVSREKKERFSLILESASTNQTSMYLCASSYRVGTEAFFGQGTRLTVV.

The chain couples TRBV7-3 to TRBJ2-7; 8 bases align to TRBD2. J was trimmed by 2 bases and V by 1 base; bases with no gene match: 4. The germline gives CDR1 SGHTA, CDR2 FQGTGA. The CDR3 runs 15 residues. CDR3 sequence reads: CASSLSAGLAYEQYF. The CDR3 DNA is TGTGCCAGCAGCTTAAGCGCGGGACTAGCCTACGAGCAGTACTTC.

This chain joins TRBV5-1 and TRBJ2-7; D is undetermined. The V and J ends lost 0 bases and 0 bases respectively, with 13 bases between them. This CDR3 comprises 16 residues. CDR1 and CDR2 (germline): SGHRS, YFSETQ. CDR3 sequence (DNA): TGCGCCAGCAGCTTGGATTTGGCGGTTTTCTCCTACGAGCAGTACTTC. Translation gives CASSLDLAVFSYEQYF.

This clone was picked up one time. The rearrangement joins TRBV15 to TRBJ2-7; TRBD1 matches 7 bases. This CDR3 contains 15 residues. V trimming: 4 bases; J trimming: 3 bases; junction bases outside the gene matches: 9. Looked up from germline, CDR1 is LNHNV and CDR2 is YYDKDF (reference sequence). The chain's CDR3 is CATSILGGTDYEQYF. DNA for the CDR3: TGTGCCACCAGCATTCTGGGTGGGACAGACTACGAGCAGTACTTC.